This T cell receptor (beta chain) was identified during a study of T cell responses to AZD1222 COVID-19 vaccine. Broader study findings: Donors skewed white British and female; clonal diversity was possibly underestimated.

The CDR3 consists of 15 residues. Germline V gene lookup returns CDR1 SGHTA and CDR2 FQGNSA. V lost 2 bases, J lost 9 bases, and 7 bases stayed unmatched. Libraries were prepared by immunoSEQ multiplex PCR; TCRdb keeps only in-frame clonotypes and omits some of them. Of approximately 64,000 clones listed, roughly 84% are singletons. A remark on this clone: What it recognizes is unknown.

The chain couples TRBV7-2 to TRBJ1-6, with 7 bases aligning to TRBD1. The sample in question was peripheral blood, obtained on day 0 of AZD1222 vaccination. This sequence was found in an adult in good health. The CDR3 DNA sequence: TGTGCCAGCAGCTTAACAGGGGCGGGAGGTTCACCCCTCCACTTT. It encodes CASSLTGAGGSPLHF.